A selection of T cell receptor beta chains follows, all from one sample in a study of blood T cell repertoires in COVID-19. Clones were read by immunoSEQ multiplex PCR, and TCRdb kept only the in-frame ones, dropping some. The repertoire has about 140,000 clones, roughly 89% of them found once; the top ten carry about 4.3%. Material for sequencing was peripheral blood. The receptors shown here come from a woman in her thirties or forties with acute or convalescent COVID-19. The CDR3 runs from the conserved cysteine through the conserved F or W. The D gene is left open where the match is weak. Clone size appears in some rows only: once, few, many, or a class for an expanded clone.

clone_size | j_call | cdr3_length | d_call | v_call | cdr3_aa | cdr3_nt
- | TRBJ1-1 | 16 | TRBD1 | TRBV5-1 | CASSLGRDRGRTEAFF | TGCGCCAGCAGCTTGGGCCGGGACAGGGGGCGGACTGAAGCTTTCTTT
- | TRBJ1-2 | 16 | - | TRBV19 | CASSIRRGGTNYGYTF | TGTGCCAGTAGTATCCGTCGTGGGGGCACAAACTATGGCTACACCTTC
- | TRBJ1-4 | 14 | TRBD1 | TRBV5-6 | CASSLRTGGEKLFF | TGTGCCAGCAGCCTCCGGACAGGCGGGGAAAAACTGTTTTTT
- | TRBJ2-1 | 14 | - | TRBV7-9 | CASSLGGTSSEQFF | TGTGCCAGCAGCTTAGGAGGAACTAGCTCTGAGCAGTTCTTC
- | TRBJ1-2 | 15 | TRBD1 | TRBV5-1 | CASSLEGGVAYGYTF | TGCGCCAGCAGCTTGGAAGGGGGCGTCGCCTATGGCTACACCTTC
- | TRBJ2-3 | 14 | TRBD2 | TRBV28 | CASQAGAGTDTQYF | TGTGCCAGCCAAGCGGGGGCCGGCACAGATACGCAGTATTTT
- | TRBJ1-1 | 12 | - | TRBV12-3/TRBV12-4 | CASSIDLTEAFF | TGTGCCAGCAGTATTGACTTAACTGAAGCTTTCTTT
- | TRBJ1-5 | 11 | - | TRBV7-3 | CASSSYQPQHF | TGTGCCAGCAGCTCGTATCAGCCCCAGCATTTT
- | TRBJ2-7 | 14 | TRBD2 | TRBV18 | CASSPPAGRVEQYF | TGTGCCAGCTCACCACCTGCGGGGAGGGTCGAGCAGTACTTC
once | TRBJ2-1 | 15 | - | TRBV9 | CASSTGHPFGDEQFF | TGTGCCAGCAGCACGGGACACCCCTTCGGGGATGAGCAGTTCTTC
- | TRBJ1-1 | 15 | TRBD1 | TRBV2 | CASNSRTGGNTEAFF | TGTGCCAGCAATTCACGGACAGGGGGGAACACTGAAGCTTTCTTT
once | TRBJ2-3 | 15 | - | TRBV5-4 | CASSFVLSGTDTQYF | TGTGCCAGCAGCTTCGTCCTAAGCGGCACAGATACGCAGTATTTT
- | TRBJ2-2 | 14 | - | TRBV19 | CASSIVGFAGELFF | TGTGCCAGTAGTATAGTGGGCTTCGCCGGGGAGCTGTTTTTT
few | TRBJ2-5 | 16 | - | TRBV5-1 | CASSSTGSNAAETQYF | TGCGCCAGCAGCTCAACAGGGAGCAACGCGGCAGAGACCCAGTACTTC
- | TRBJ2-1 | 18 | TRBD2 | TRBV4-3 | CASSQDSPTSGTYNEQFF | TGCGCCAGCAGCCAAGATAGCCCGACTAGCGGGACCTACAATGAGCAGTTCTTC
- | TRBJ1-3 | 15 | - | TRBV11-2 | CASSWDSGSGNTIYF | TGTGCCAGCAGCTGGGACTCTGGATCTGGAAACACCATATATTTT
once | TRBJ2-7 | 16 | TRBD2 | TRBV9 | CASSGLAGGPSYEQYF | TGTGCCAGCAGCGGGCTAGCGGGGGGCCCATCCTACGAGCAGTACTTC
- | TRBJ1-1 | 10 | - | TRBV28 | CASSGKRAFF | TGTGCCAGCTCCGGGAAACGAGCTTTCTTT
- | TRBJ2-5 | 15 | TRBD2 | TRBV2 | CASPGPAGGRETQYF | TGTGCCAGCCCAGGGCCAGCGGGAGGAAGGGAGACCCAGTACTTC
- | TRBJ1-6 | 16 | TRBD1 | TRBV28 | CASSLTGDIYNSPLHF | TGTGCCAGCAGTTTAACAGGGGATATCTATAATTCACCCCTCCACTTT
- | TRBJ2-7 | 14 | - | TRBV7-9 | CASSPGLSSYEQYF | TGTGCCAGCAGCCCAGGACTGAGCTCCTACGAGCAGTACTTC
- | TRBJ2-5 | 15 | TRBD1 | TRBV24-1 | CATSDILTGKETQYF | TGTGCCACCAGTGATATACTGACAGGGAAAGAGACCCAGTACTTC
- | TRBJ2-5 | 16 | - | TRBV6-4 | CASIQIYRDGAETQYF | TGTGCCAGCATACAGATTTACAGGGATGGGGCGGAGACCCAGTACTTC
- | TRBJ1-6 | 13 | TRBD1 | TRBV12-3/TRBV12-4 | CASSGYGQVQIHF | TGTGCCAGCAGTGGATACGGACAGGTTCAGATCCACTTT
- | TRBJ2-3 | 16 | TRBD2 | TRBV2 | CASSERASGTTDTQYF | TGTGCCAGCAGTGAACGGGCTAGCGGGACCACAGATACGCAGTATTTT
- | TRBJ2-3 | 13 | - | TRBV2 | CASSESPARSQYF | TGTGCCAGCAGTGAATCCCCCGCTAGATCGCAGTATTTT
- | TRBJ1-1 | 10 | - | TRBV20-1 | CSAAPTEAFF | TGCAGTGCTGCGCCCACTGAAGCTTTCTTT